The 25 T cell receptor beta chains reported below all come from one sample, sequenced in a study of Graves' ophthalmopathy and Graves' hyperthyroidism. RNA transcripts provided the template for amplifying TCR beta CDR3 regions. Second-round multiplex PCR came after a first-round RT-PCR that employed HTBI primers. A single record per CDR3 protein comes from TCRdb applying MiXCR to the multiplex PCR reads. The sample yields 360,000 or so distinct CDR3 sequences, about 16% seen once. Sequenced material: peripheral blood. The source of these receptors is a woman aged 18-29 years with Graves' ophthalmopathy.

This clonotype appeared many times. The chain recombines TRBV6-2 or TRBV6-3 with TRBJ2-5; the D is unclear. The CDR3 extends over 11 amino acids. Germline V CDR1 and CDR2: MNHEY, SVGEGT. V lost 2 bases, J lost 5 bases, and 3 bases lay in between. The CDR3 DNA reads as TGTGCCAGCAGTTACATGGAGACCCAGTACTTC. This gives the protein CASSYMETQYF.

This clonotype was picked up one time. One end of the junction is discordant with germline, which a read error may explain. The chain has TRBV7-2 and TRBJ2-5; 7 bases align to TRBD2. The CDR3 covers 13 residues. The germline CDR1 and CDR2 sequences are SGHTA and FQGNSA. CDR3 in amino acids: CASSLAAEETQYF. CDR3 nucleotide sequence: TGTGCCAGCAGCCTAGCGGCTGAAGAGACCCAGTACTTC.

This clonotype was counted many times. The gene calls are TRBV9 and TRBJ2-2; 12 nucleotides align to TRBD2. The trim removed 3 bases at V and 5 bases at J, leaving 11 bases unmatched. This CDR3 is built from 18 residues. Germline V gene lookup returns CDR1 SGDLS and CDR2 YYNGEE. CDR3: CASSETLGGLAGTGELFF. The CDR3 coding sequence is TGTGCCAGCAGCGAGACCCTCGGGGGACTAGCGGGTACCGGGGAGCTGTTTTTT. The complete variable domain, with remaining parts taken from reference TRBV9 and TRBJ2-2, reads DSGVTQTPKHLITATGQRVTLRCSPRSGDLSVYWYQQSLDQGLQFLIQYYNGEERAKGNILERFSAQQFPDLHSELNLSSLELGDSALYFCASSETLGGLAGTGELFFGEGSRLTVL.

At least ten counts were recorded for this clonotype. This chain links TRBV28 with TRBJ1-6, with D hard to call. The CDR3 sequence is 14 residues long. V dropped 2 bases and J dropped 5 bases, with 7 bases sitting between them. Per the germline V gene, CDR1 is MDHEN and CDR2 is SYDVKM. The CDR3: CASSLDTNNSPLHF. The CDR3, as DNA: TGTGCCAGCAGTTTAGATACGAATAATTCACCCCTCCACTTT.

Ten or more counts support this clonotype. The chain combines TRBV7-2 with TRBJ1-3; no clear D gene. The CDR3 contains 15 residues. The germline CDR1 and CDR2 sequences are SGHTA and FQGNSA. Trimming removed 2 bases from V and 0 bases from J, with 8 bases in between. The CDR3 spells CASSLTSSSGNTIYF. Written as DNA, the CDR3 is TGTGCCAGCAGCTTAACGTCGAGCTCTGGAAACACCATATATTTT.

Ten or more counts support this clonotype. The chain uses TRBV6-1 and TRBJ1-5; no definite D call. Trimming removed 2 bases from V and 0 bases from J, with 14 bases in between. CDR3 size: 17 residues. Per germline, CDR1 MNHNS and CDR2 SASEGT. The CDR3 spells CASSEYRREDSNQPQHF. The DNA for the CDR3 is TGTGCCAGCAGTGAATACCGACGGGAAGATAGCAATCAGCCCCAGCATTTT.

This clonotype was observed many times. The chain uses TRBV24-1 and TRBJ2-2, with D perhaps TRBD1 (6 bases). Trimming cost V 3 bases and J 3 bases, with 16 bases left between them. Germline-derived CDR1 and CDR2 are KGHDR and SFDVKD. This CDR3 comprises 17 residues. The CDR3 sequence is CATSDPFGQKHTGELFF. The DNA of the CDR3 is TGTGCCACCAGTGATCCATTCGGACAGAAGCACACCGGGGAGCTGTTTTTT.

This clonotype has ten or more counts. This chain joins TRBV11-2 and TRBJ2-7; D tentatively reads TRBD1 or TRBD2 (6 bases each). The CDR3 loop spans 18 amino acids. The V gene lost 2 bases and the J gene lost 3 bases, with 23 bases spanning the gap. Germline assignment: CDR1 SGHAT and CDR2 FQNNGV. The CDR3 region is CASSLTGRGMAGNYEQYF. DNA for the CDR3: TGTGCCAGCAGCTTAACAGGCAGGGGAATGGCGGGGAACTACGAGCAGTACTTC.

This clonotype was observed at least ten times. The rearrangement uses TRBV30 and TRBJ2-2, with D uncertain. There are 13 residues in the CDR3. CDR1 and CDR2 from the germline V gene are GTSNPN and SVGIG (reference sequence). Trimming left V 3 bases short and J 4 bases short, with 9 bases between. CDR3 nucleotides: TGTGCCTGGAGCCAGACCTTCACCGGGGAGCTGTTTTTT. Its protein product is CAWSQTFTGELFF.

The genes are TRBV4-1 and TRBJ2-7, with 11 bases lining up with TRBD2. This CDR3 is built from 19 residues. The germline V gene encodes CDR1 MGHRA and CDR2 YSYEKL. Trimming at V came to 0 bases and at J to 8 bases, leaving 18 bases not matched to a gene. The CDR3 region has the DNA TGCGCCAGCAGCCAAGACCGACTAGCGGGACAAACCTACCCCTATCAGCAGTACTTC. Translating it yields CASSQDRLAGQTYPYQQYF.

The chain has TRBV20-1 and TRBJ1-5; TRBD1 matches at 7 bases. The CDR3 runs to 14 residues. J was trimmed by 3 bases and V by 2 bases; bases with no gene match: 4. CDR1 is DFQATT, CDR2 SNEGSKA, per germline (reference sequence). DNA for the CDR3: TGCAGTGCTAGAAGTGACAGGGACAATCAGCCCCAGCATTTT. As protein: CSARSDRDNQPQHF.

Ten or more counts support this clonotype. The V gene is TRBV12-3 or TRBV12-4, the J gene TRBJ2-5, with 9 bases aligning to TRBD1. Germline trimming cut 9 bases from V and 2 bases from J; bases unmatched to any gene: 10. The CDR3 extends over 15 amino acids. The DNA of the CDR3 is TGTGCCAGAAAAATGACAGGGGGTAATCAAGAGACCCAGTACTTC. As protein: CARKMTGGNQETQYF.

The sample holds a few counts of this clonotype. A much larger clone differs from this one at a single base, so this may be a read error. For the CDR3, the DNA is TGTGCCAGCAGTTTAGATGGCAGGGGAGCAGATACGCAGTATTTT. Protein sequence: CASSLDGRGADTQYF. This chain connects TRBV12-3 or TRBV12-4 to TRBJ2-3; D perhaps matches TRBD1 (6 bases). V dropped 1 base and J dropped 4 bases, with 12 bases sitting between them. There are 15 residues in the CDR3.

This clonotype was recorded many times. The rearrangement links TRBV2 to TRBJ2-5; 9 bases match TRBD2. Germline V CDR1 and CDR2: SNHLY, FYNNEI. The CDR3 consists of 15 residues. Trimming took 1 base from V and 5 from J; bases not matched to a gene: 5. For the CDR3, the DNA is TGTGCCAGCAGTGAAGGGCTAGCGGGAACGGAGACCCAGTACTTC. Translating it yields CASSEGLAGTETQYF.

The V call is TRBV12-3 or TRBV12-4, the J call TRBJ1-3; D gene unclear. This CDR3 has 16 amino acids. The V gene lost 4 bases and the J gene lost 3 bases, with 16 bases spanning the gap. The CDR3 loop reads CASSSRRSIIGNTIYF. As DNA, the CDR3 is TGTGCCAGCAGTTCCCGACGGTCGATTATTGGAAACACCATATATTTT.

This clonotype was detected ten times or more. The chain links TRBV7-9 to TRBJ2-7; TRBD1 or TRBD2 may be the D gene (5 bases each). Trimming left V 1 base short and J 7 bases short, with 17 bases between. The CDR3 runs 15 residues. Germline values: CDR1 SEHNR, CDR2 FQNEAQ (reference sequence). CDR3 in DNA: TGTGCCAGCAGCTTAGGAGGAATCCGGGACGCAGAGCAGTACTTC. Its protein product is CASSLGGIRDAEQYF. Complete variable domain (other parts from reference TRBV7-9 and TRBJ2-7): DTGVSQNPRHKITKRGQNVTFRCDPISEHNRLYWYRQTLGQGPEFLTYFQNEAQLEKSRLLSDRFSAERPKGSFSTLEIQRTEQGDSAMYLCASSLGGIRDAEQYFGPGTRLTVT.

The chain uses TRBV5-1 and TRBJ1-1, with D uncertain. Germline V gene sequence: CDR1 SGHRS, CDR2 YFSETQ. V was trimmed by 4 bases and J by 1 base, leaving 29 bases between them. This CDR3 has 20 residues. The CDR3 nucleotides are TGCGCCAGCAGCGCTCGGATATGGAAGGACCTAAAAACTTCGAACACTGAAGCTTTCTTT. Translation gives CASSARIWKDLKTSNTEAFF.

This chain uses TRBV5-1 with TRBJ1-2; 7 positions agree with TRBD1. The length of the CDR3 is 14 residues. After removal of 4 bases from V and 6 bases from J, the junction contained 9 bases not matched to a gene. From germline, CDR1 is SGHRS and CDR2 YFSETQ. In DNA, the CDR3 is TGCGCCAGCAGCACCGGGGGCAGGGGGGATGGCTACACCTTC. It is translated as CASSTGGRGDGYTF.

There are many counts of this clonotype. The chain recombines TRBV30 with TRBJ2-5; tentative D call: TRBD1 (5 bases). The CDR3 runs 15 residues. Germline CDR1 reads GTSNPN; CDR2 reads SVGIG (reference sequence). Trimming removed 8 bases from V and 4 bases from J, with 23 bases in between. CDR3 nucleotide sequence: TGTGCCGGTGAACGCGACCCCCTGGGGCCAGAGACCCAGTACTTC. It codes for CAGERDPLGPETQYF.

This clonotype was seen repeatedly, ten times or more. V usage is TRBV18 and J usage is TRBJ2-7; 9 nucleotides align to TRBD1. In germline, CDR1 is KGHSH, CDR2 LQKENI. This CDR3 has 15 residues. V was pared by 6 bases and J by 3 bases, with 9 bases of the junction left unmatched. The CDR3 DNA sequence: TGTGCCAGCTCCCCCGGAGGGACAGGGCTCTACGAGCAGTACTTC. Translated: CASSPGGTGLYEQYF.

This clonotype was detected many times. The chain employs TRBV30 and TRBJ1-5; 8 bases map to TRBD1. V shed 1 base and J 5 bases; nucleotides not matched to a gene: 10. The CDR3 covers 16 residues. CDR1 GTSNPN and CDR2 SVGIG come from the germline V gene (reference sequence). The DNA for the CDR3 is TGTGCCTGGAGTGCTCCGGAACAGGGGGTTCATCAGCCCCAGCATTTT. This encodes CAWSAPEQGVHQPQHF.

This clonotype was counted ten times or more. The chain recombines TRBV9 with TRBJ1-2, with TRBD1 as a possible D gene (6 bases). CDR1 SGDLS and CDR2 YYNGEE come from the germline V gene. Trimming left V 1 base short and J 0 bases short, with 10 bases between. The length of the CDR3 is 15 residues. CDR3 DNA sequence: TGTGCCAGCAGCGTAACACAGGGATCTAACTATGGCTACACCTTC. Translation gives CASSVTQGSNYGYTF.

This clonotype has ten or more counts. The chain combines TRBV27 with TRBJ1-6, with 9 bases lining up with TRBD1. The V and J ends lost 5 bases and 5 bases, in that order; junction bases with no gene match: 4. The CDR3 has 15 residues. CDR1 is MNHEY, CDR2 SMNVEV, per germline (reference sequence). This chain's CDR3 is CASSARTGDNSPLHF. The CDR3 DNA reads TGTGCCAGCAGTGCCCGGACAGGGGATAATTCACCCCTCCACTTT.

The sample holds many counts of this clonotype. A much larger clone lies a single base off, so this may be a read error. The V gene is TRBV27, the J gene TRBJ1-1, with no clear D. Germline values: CDR1 MNHEY, CDR2 SMNVEV (reference sequence). Trimming cost V 3 bases and J 1 base, with 18 bases left between them. The CDR3 is 17 amino acids. In nucleotides, the CDR3 is TGTGCCAGCAGTTTCCGCCGAACTACTACCACGAACACTGAAGCTTTCTTT. Translation: CASSFRRTTTTNTEAFF.

This clonotype was detected many times. The chain uses TRBV12-3 or TRBV12-4 and TRBJ2-2; 7 bases line up with TRBD1. The CDR3 has 16 amino acids. V gave up 6 bases and J gave up 0 bases; unmatched junction bases: 7. The CDR3 nucleotides read TGTGCCAGCAGCGACGGGGACAGATCGAACACCGGGGAGCTGTTTTTT. Its protein is CASSDGDRSNTGELFF.